This T cell receptor (beta chain) emerged from a study of T cell repertoires in aging, cancer and after chemotherapy. This clonotype is judged large. Multiplex touch-down PCR with TRB-A/B primers amplified rearranged V-D-J TRB sequences. A single record per CDR3 protein comes from TCRdb applying MiXCR to the multiplex PCR reads. The sample holds 1,200 to 1,500 distinct CDR3 sequences; about half are singletons and the top ten take 17%. Peripheral blood genomic DNA, not sorted cells or RNA, was the template. V gave up 10 bases and J gave up 3 bases, with 26 bases separating them. The CDR3 extends over 17 amino acids.

Material for sequencing was blood. This TCR was sampled from a human donor with a blood cancer. The rearrangement links TRBV12-3 or TRBV12-4 to TRBJ2-3; D gene unclear. The CDR3 spells CATQTTNGPTATDTQYF. The CDR3 bases are TGTGCCACCCAGACAACTAATGGACCCACGGCGACAGATACGCAGTATTTT.